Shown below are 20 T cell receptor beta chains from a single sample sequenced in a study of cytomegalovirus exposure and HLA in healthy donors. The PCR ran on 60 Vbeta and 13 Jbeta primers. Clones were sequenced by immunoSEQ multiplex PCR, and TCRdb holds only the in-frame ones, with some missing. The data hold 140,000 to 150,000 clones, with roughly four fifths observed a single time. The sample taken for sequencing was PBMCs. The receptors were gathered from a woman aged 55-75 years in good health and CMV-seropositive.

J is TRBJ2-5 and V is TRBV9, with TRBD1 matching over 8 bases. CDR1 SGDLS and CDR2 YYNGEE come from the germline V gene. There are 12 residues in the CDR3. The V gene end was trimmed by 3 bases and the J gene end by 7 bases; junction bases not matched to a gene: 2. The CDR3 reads CASSETGATQYF. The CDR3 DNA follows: TGTGCCAGCAGCGAGACAGGGGCGACCCAGTACTTC.

The CDR3 nucleotides are TGTGCCATCAGGGAAGACAGGGAGAATCAGCCCCAGCATTTT. Its protein is CAIREDRENQPQHF. This chain connects TRBV10-3 to TRBJ1-5, with 7 bases fitting TRBD1. J lost 4 bases, V lost 6 bases, and 6 bases had no gene match. CDR3 length: 14 amino acids. Germline loops: CDR1 ENHRY, CDR2 SYGVKD.

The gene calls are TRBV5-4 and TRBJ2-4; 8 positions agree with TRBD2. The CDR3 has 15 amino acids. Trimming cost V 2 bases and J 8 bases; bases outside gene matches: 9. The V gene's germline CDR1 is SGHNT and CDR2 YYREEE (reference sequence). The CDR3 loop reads CASSFGAGGGDIQYF. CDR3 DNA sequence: TGTGCCAGCAGCTTTGGGGCGGGAGGAGGGGACATTCAGTACTTC.

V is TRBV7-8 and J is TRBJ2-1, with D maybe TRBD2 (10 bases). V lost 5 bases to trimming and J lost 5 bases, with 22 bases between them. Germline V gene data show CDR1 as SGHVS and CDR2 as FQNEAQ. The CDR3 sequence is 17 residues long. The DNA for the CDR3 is TGTGCCAGCAGCCCCCCCGACAGGGGGACTAGCGACAATGAGCAGTTCTTC. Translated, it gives CASSPPDRGTSDNEQFF. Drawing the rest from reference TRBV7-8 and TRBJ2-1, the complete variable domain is GAGVSQSPRYKVAKRGQDVALRCDPISGHVSLFWYQQALGQGPEFLTYFQNEAQLDKSGLPSDRFFAERPEGSVSTLKIQRTQQEDSAVYLCASSPPDRGTSDNEQFFGPGTRLTVL.

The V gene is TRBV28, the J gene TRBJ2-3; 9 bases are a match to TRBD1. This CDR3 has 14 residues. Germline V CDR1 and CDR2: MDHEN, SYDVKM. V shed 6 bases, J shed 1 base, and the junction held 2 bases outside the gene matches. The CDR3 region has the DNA TGTGCCAGCAGCCGGGACAGGGGCACAGATACGCAGTATTTT. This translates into CASSRDRGTDTQYF.

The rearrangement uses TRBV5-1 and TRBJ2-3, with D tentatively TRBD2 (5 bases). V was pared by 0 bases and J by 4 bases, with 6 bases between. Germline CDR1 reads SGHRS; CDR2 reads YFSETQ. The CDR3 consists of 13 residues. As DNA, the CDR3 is TGCGCCAGCAGCTTGGGAGGGCCAGATACGCAGTATTTT. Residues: CASSLGGPDTQYF.

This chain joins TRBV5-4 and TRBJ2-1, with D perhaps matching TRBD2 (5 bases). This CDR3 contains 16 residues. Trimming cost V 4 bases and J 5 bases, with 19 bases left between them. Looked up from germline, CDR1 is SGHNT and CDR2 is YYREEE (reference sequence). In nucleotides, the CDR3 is TGTGCCAGCAGCCCTGGAATGAGGGCCGGGGACAATGAGCAGTTCTTC. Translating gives CASSPGMRAGDNEQFF.

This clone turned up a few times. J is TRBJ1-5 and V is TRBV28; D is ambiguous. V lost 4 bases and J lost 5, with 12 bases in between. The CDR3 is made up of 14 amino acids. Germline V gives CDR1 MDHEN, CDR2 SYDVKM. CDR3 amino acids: CASSSLAFDQPQHF. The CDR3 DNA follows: TGTGCCAGCAGTTCACTAGCCTTTGATCAGCCCCAGCATTTT.

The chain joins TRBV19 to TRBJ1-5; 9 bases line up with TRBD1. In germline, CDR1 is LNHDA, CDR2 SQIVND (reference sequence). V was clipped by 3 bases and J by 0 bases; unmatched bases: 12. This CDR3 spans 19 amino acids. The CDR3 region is CASSIYGDRDLYSNQPQHF. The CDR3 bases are TGTGCCAGTAGTATTTACGGGGACAGGGACCTATATAGCAATCAGCCCCAGCATTTT.

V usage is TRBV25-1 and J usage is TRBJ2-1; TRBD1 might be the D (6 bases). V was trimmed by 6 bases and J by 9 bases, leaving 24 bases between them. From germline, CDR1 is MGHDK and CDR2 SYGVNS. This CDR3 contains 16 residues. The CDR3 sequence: CASSGIIRVGHAEQFF. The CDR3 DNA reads TGTGCCAGCAGCGGAATTATCCGGGTGGGACATGCTGAGCAGTTCTTC.

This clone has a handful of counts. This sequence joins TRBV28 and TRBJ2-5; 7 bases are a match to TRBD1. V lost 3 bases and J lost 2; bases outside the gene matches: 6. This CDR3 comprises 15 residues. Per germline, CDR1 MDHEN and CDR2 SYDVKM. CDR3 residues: CASSFEGTAQETQYF. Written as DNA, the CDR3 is TGTGCCAGCAGTTTCGAGGGGACAGCACAAGAGACCCAGTACTTC.

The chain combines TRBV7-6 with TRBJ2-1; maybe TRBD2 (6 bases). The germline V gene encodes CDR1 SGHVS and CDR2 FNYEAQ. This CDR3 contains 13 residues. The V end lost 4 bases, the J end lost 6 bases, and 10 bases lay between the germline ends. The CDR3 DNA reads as TGTGCCAGCAGCTATGGGACTGGCAATGAGCAGTTCTTC. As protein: CASSYGTGNEQFF.

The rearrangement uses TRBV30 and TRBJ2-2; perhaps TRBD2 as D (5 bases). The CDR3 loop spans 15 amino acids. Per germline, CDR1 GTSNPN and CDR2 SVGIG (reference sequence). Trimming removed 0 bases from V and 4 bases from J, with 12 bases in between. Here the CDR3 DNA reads TGTGCCTGGAGTGTAACCCCGGGATTCACCGGGGAGCTGTTTTTT. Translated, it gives CAWSVTPGFTGELFF. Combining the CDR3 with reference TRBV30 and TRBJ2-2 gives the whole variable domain SQTIHQWPATLVQPVGSPLSLECTVEGTSNPNLYWYRQAAGRGLQLLFYSVGIGQISSEVPQNLSASRPQDRQFILSSKKLLLSDSGFYLCAWSVTPGFTGELFFGEGSRLTVL.

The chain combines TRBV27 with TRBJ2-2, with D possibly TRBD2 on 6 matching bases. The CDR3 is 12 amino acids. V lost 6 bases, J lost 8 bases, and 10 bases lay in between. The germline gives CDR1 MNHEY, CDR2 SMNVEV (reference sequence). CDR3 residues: CASRDLAGELFF. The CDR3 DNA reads TGTGCCAGCAGGGACCTAGCGGGGGAGCTGTTTTTT.

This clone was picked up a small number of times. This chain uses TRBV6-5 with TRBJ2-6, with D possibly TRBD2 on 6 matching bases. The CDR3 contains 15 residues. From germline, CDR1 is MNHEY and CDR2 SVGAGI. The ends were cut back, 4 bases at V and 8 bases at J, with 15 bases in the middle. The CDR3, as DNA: TGTGCCAGCAGTTCGCCGGGACTCAGGACCAACGTCCTGACTTTC. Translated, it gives CASSSPGLRTNVLTF.

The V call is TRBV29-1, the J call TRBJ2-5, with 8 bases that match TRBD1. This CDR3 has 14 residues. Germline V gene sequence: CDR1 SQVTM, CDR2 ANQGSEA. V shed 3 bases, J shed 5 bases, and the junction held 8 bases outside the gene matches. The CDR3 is CSVDEPGGAETQYF. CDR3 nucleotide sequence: TGCAGCGTTGACGAACCAGGGGGCGCGGAGACCCAGTACTTC.

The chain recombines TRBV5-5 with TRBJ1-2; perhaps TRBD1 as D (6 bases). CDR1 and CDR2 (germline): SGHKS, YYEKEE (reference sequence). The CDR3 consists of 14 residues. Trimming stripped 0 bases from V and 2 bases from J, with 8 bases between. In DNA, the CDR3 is TGTGCCAGCAGCTTGGGGGGGGGCAACTATGGCTACACCTTC. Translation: CASSLGGGNYGYTF. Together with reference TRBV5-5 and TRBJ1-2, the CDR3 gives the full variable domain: DAGVTQSPTHLIKTRGQQVTLRCSPISGHKSVSWYQQVLGQGPQFIFQYYEKEERGRGNFPDRFSARQFPNYSSELNVNALLLGDSALYLCASSLGGGNYGYTFGSGTRLTVV.

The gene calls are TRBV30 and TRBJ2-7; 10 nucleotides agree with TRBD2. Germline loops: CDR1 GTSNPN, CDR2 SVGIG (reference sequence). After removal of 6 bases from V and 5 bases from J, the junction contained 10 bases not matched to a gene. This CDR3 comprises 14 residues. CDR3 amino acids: CACRPAGGGDEQYF. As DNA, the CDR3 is TGTGCCTGCCGCCCAGCGGGAGGGGGCGACGAGCAGTACTTC. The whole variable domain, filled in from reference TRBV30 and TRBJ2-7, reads SQTIHQWPATLVQPVGSPLSLECTVEGTSNPNLYWYRQAAGRGLQLLFYSVGIGQISSEVPQNLSASRPQDRQFILSSKKLLLSDSGFYLCACRPAGGGDEQYFGPGTRLTVT.

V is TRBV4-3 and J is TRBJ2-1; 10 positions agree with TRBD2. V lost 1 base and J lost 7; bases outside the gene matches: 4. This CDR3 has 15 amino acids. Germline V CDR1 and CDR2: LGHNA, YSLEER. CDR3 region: CASSQVAGGINEQFF. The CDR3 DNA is TGCGCCAGCAGCCAAGTAGCGGGAGGAATAAATGAGCAGTTCTTC.

In nucleotides, the CDR3 is TGTGCCACCAGCAGGCGGGGCTCTGGGGCCAACGTCCTGACTTTC. Translation gives CATSRRGSGANVLTF. This chain uses TRBV15 with TRBJ2-6; D is perhaps TRBD2 (6 bases). The CDR3 consists of 15 residues. Trimming took off 3 bases at V and 0 bases at J, with 6 bases between the two ends. CDR1 is LNHNV, CDR2 YYDKDF, per germline (reference sequence). Supplemented by reference TRBV15 and TRBJ2-6, the full variable domain reads DAMVIQNPRYQVTQFGKPVTLSCSQTLNHNVMYWYQQKSSQAPKLLFHYYDKDFNNEADTPDNFQSRRPNTSFCFLDIRSPGLGDTAMYLCATSRRGSGANVLTFGAGSRLTVL.